This passage covers 7 T cell receptor beta chains from one sample sequenced in a study of beta chain features in type 1 diabetes. Expressed TCRB transcripts were sequenced after all isolated RNA was converted to cDNA. Data came from immunoSEQ multiplex PCR; TCRdb stores just in-frame clones and leaves some out. The sample consists of some 900,000 clones, roughly a sixth of them appearing once. The sequencing sample was made of naive CD4+ T cells from blood. Every receptor here comes from a woman in her late teens or twenties in good health.

The chain links TRBV28 to TRBJ2-1; TRBD1 aligns across 11 bases. The CDR3 runs 15 residues. V was pared by 1 base and J by 6 bases, with 2 bases of the junction left unmatched. Germline assignment: CDR1 MDHEN and CDR2 SYDVKM. The CDR3, as DNA: TGTGCCAGCAGTTTATATGGGACAGGGGGCAATGAGCAGTTCTTC. This codes for CASSLYGTGGNEQFF.

The chain links TRBV7-8 to TRBJ2-5; 10 bases agree with TRBD1. Germline values: CDR1 SGHVS, CDR2 FQNEAQ. After removal of 3 bases from V and 1 base from J, the junction contained 2 bases not matched to a gene. The CDR3 sequence is 15 residues long. The CDR3 DNA reads as TGTGCCAGCAGCTTGGACAGGGGGAGCCAAGAGACCCAGTACTTC. Translated: CASSLDRGSQETQYF.

This clone was seen a handful of times. V gene TRBV27 combines with J gene TRBJ2-7; TRBD1 might be the D (6 bases). The CDR3 contains 16 residues. Trimming stripped 5 bases from V and 0 bases from J, with 17 bases between. Germline V gene data show CDR1 as MNHEY and CDR2 as SMNVEV (reference sequence). For the CDR3, the DNA is TGTGCCAGCAGTCCCAGTACAGGGAAGAGCTCCTACGAGCAGTACTTC. The encoded protein is CASSPSTGKSSYEQYF.

This sequence joins TRBV5-1 and TRBJ2-5, with D uncertain. From germline, CDR1 is SGHRS and CDR2 YFSETQ. The length of the CDR3 is 15 residues. The V and J ends lost 4 bases and 2 bases respectively, with 15 bases between them. CDR3 sequence (DNA): TGCGCCAGCAGCGGTCAGAAGGTGTATCAAGAGACCCAGTACTTC. Translated: CASSGQKVYQETQYF.

The chain employs TRBV21-1 and TRBJ2-5; TRBD1, the table's D call, lacks a check against the DNA. TRBV21-1 is termed a pseudogene. The CDR3 loop spans 20 amino acids. The CDR3 loop reads CASSKCDQGQVWGLQETQYF. The CDR3 DNA is TGTGCCAGCAGCAAATGTGACCAGGGACAGGTTTGGGGTCTACAAGAGACCCAGTACTTC.

The chain is built from TRBV2 and TRBJ2-1; D remains ambiguous. The CDR3 totals 11 residues. The ends were cut back, 2 bases at V and 12 bases at J, with 8 bases in the middle. CDR1 is SNHLY, CDR2 FYNNEI, per germline. DNA of the CDR3: TGTGCCAGCAGTGAACTAGTTGGGCAGTTCTTC. This codes for CASSELVGQFF.

In its sample, this clone was seen a few times. The chain recombines TRBV7-2 with TRBJ2-1; D uncertain. Per germline, CDR1 SGHTA and CDR2 FQGNSA. The CDR3 spans 16 residues. V was trimmed by 2 bases and J by 0 bases, leaving 11 bases between them. The CDR3 reads CASSLRVQSSYNEQFF. The CDR3 coding sequence is TGTGCCAGCAGCTTAAGGGTCCAGAGCTCCTACAATGAGCAGTTCTTC.